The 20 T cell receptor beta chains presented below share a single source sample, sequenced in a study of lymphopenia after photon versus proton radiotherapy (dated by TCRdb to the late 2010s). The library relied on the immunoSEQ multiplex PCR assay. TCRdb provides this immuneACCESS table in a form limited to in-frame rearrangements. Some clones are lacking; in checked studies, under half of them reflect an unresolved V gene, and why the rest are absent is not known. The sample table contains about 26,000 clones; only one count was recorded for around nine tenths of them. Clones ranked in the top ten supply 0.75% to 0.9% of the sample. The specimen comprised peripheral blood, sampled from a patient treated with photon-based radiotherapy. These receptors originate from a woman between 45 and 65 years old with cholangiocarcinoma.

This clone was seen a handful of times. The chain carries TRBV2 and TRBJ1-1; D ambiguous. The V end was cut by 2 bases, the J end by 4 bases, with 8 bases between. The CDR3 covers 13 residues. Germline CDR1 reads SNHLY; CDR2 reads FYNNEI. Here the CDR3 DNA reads TGTGCCAGCAGTGAATGGCGGCGCACTGAAGCTTTCTTT. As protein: CASSEWRRTEAFF.

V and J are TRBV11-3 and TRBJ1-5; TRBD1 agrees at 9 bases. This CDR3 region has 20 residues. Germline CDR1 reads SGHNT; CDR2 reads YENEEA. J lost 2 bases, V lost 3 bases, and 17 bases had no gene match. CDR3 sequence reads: CASSFRNQSDRGDCNQPQHF. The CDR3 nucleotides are TGTGCCAGCAGCTTTCGTAACCAGTCGGACAGGGGAGATTGCAATCAGCCCCAGCATTTT. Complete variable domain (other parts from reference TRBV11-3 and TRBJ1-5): EAGVVQSPRYKIIEKKQPVAFWCNPISGHNTLYWYLQNLGQGPELLIRYENEEAVDDSQLPKDRFSAERLKGVDSTLKIQPAELGDSAVYLCASSFRNQSDRGDCNQPQHFGDGTRLSIL.

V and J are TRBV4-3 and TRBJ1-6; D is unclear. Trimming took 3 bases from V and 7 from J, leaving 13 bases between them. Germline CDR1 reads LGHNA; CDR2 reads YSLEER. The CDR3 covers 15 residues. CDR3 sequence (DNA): TGCGCCAGCAGCCAGGCAGCCACGCAAAATTCACCCCTCCACTTT. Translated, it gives CASSQAATQNSPLHF.

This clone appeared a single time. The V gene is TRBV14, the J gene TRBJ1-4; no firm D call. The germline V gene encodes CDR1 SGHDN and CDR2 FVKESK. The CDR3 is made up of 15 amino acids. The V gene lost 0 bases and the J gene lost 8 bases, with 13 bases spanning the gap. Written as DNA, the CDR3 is TGTGCCAGCAGCCAAGAGGTTTCACAATGGGAAAAACTGTTTTTT. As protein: CASSQEVSQWEKLFF. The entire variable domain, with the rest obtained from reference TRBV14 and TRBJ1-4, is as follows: EAGVTQFPSHSVIEKGQTVTLRCDPISGHDNLYWYRRVMGKEIKFLLHFVKESKQDESGMPNNRFLAERTGGTYSTLKVQPAELEDSGVYFCASSQEVSQWEKLFFGSGTQLSVL.

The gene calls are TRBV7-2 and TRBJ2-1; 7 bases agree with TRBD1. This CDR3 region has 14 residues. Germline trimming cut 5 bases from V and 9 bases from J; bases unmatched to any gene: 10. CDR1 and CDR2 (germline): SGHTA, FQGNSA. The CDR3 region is CASSPPDREREQFF. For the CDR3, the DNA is TGTGCCAGCAGCCCCCCCGACAGGGAACGTGAGCAGTTCTTC.

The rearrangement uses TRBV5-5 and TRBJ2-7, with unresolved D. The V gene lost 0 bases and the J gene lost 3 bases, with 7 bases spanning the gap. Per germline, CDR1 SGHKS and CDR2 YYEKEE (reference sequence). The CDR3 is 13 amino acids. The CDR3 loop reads CASSLADGYEQYF. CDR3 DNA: TGTGCCAGCAGCTTGGCGGACGGCTACGAGCAGTACTTC.

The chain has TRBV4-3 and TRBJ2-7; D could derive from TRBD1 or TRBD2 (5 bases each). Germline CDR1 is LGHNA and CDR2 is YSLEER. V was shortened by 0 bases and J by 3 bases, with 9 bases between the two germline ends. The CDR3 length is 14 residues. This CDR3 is CASSQDLGGYEQYF. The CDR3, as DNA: TGCGCCAGCAGCCAAGATCTTGGGGGCTACGAGCAGTACTTC.

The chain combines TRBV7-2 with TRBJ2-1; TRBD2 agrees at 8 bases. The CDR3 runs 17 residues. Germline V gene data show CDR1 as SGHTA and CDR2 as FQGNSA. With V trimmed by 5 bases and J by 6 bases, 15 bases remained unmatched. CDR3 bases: TGTGCCAGCAGCAGACGTTCCGGGACTAGGGCTTCCAATGAGCAGTTCTTC. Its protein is CASSRRSGTRASNEQFF. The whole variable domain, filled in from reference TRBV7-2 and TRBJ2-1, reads GAGVSQSPSNKVTEKGKDVELRCDPISGHTALYWYRQSLGQGLEFLIYFQGNSAPDKSGLPSDRFSAERTGGSVSTLTIQRTQQEDSAVYLCASSRRSGTRASNEQFFGPGTRLTVL.

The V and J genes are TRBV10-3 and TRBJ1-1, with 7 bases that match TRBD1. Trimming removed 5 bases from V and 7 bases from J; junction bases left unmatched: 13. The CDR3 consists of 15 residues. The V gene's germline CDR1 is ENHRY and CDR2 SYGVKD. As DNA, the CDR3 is TGTGCCATCAGTAGGGGAGGACAGGACGCCTTTGAAGCTTTCTTT. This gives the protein CAISRGGQDAFEAFF.

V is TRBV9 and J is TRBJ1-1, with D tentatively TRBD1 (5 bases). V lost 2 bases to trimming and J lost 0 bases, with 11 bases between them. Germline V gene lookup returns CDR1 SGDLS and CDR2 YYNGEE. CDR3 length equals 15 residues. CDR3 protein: CASSVGGLLNTEAFF. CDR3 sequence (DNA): TGTGCCAGCAGCGTGGGGGGACTCTTGAACACTGAAGCTTTCTTT.

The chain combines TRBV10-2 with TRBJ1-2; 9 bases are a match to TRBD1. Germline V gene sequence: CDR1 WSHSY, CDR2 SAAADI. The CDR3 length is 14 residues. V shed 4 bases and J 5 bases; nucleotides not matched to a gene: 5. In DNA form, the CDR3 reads TGCGCCAGCAGTGCACAGGGGGCGACGTATGGCTACACCTTC. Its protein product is CASSAQGATYGYTF.

DNA for the CDR3: TGTGCCAGCAGATGGGACAGGTTGAGCACAGATACGCAGTATTTT. This sequence encodes CASRWDRLSTDTQYF. V gene TRBV2 combines with J gene TRBJ2-3, with 8 bases aligning to TRBD1. The CDR3 covers 15 residues. Trimming at V came to 6 bases and at J to 0 bases, leaving 5 bases not matched to a gene. CDR1 is SNHLY and CDR2 is FYNNEI in the germline V gene. Full variable domain (remainder filled in from reference TRBV2 and TRBJ2-3): EPEVTQTPSHQVTQMGQEVILRCVPISNHLYFYWYRQILGQKVEFLVSFYNNEISEKSEIFDDQFSVERPDGSNFTLKIRSTKLEDSAMYFCASRWDRLSTDTQYFGPGTRLTVL.

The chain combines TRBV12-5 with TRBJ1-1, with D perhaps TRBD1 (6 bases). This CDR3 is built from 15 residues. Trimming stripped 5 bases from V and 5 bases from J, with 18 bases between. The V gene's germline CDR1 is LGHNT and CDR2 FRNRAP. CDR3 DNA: TGTGCTAGTGGTGACCCGACAGGCCTAGGGACTGAAGCTTTCTTT. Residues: CASGDPTGLGTEAFF.

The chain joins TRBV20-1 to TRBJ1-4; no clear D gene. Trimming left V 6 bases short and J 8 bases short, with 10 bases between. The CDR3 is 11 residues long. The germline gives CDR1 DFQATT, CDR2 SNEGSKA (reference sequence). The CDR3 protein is CSARNREKLFF. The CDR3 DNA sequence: TGCAGTGCCAGAAACCGGGAAAAACTGTTTTTT.

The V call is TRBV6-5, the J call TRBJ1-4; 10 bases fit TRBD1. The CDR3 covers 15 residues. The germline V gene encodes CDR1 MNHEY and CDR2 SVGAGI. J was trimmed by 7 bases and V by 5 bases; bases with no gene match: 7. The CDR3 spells CASSKGQGMIEKLFF. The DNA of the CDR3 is TGTGCCAGCAGTAAGGGACAGGGGATGATTGAAAAACTGTTTTTT.

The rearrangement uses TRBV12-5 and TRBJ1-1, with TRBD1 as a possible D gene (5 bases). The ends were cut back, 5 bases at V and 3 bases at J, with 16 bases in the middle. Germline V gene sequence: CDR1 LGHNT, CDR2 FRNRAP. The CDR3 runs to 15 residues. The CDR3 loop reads CASGLTQGADTEAFF. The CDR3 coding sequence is TGTGCTAGTGGTCTTACTCAGGGAGCTGACACTGAAGCTTTCTTT.

The CDR3 region has the DNA TGTGCCTCAATGGGGCGGGACGACCTTAAAGAGACCCAGTACTTC. Translation gives CASMGRDDLKETQYF. The chain carries TRBV18 and TRBJ2-5, with D perhaps matching TRBD2 (6 bases). Trimming stripped 11 bases from V and 3 bases from J, with 22 bases between. CDR3 length: 15 residues. Germline V gives CDR1 KGHSH, CDR2 LQKENI.

CDR3 in DNA: TGTGCCAGCAGTTTTGTAGTGCGACAGGGGAAGACTGAAGCTTTCTTT. Translating gives CASSFVVRQGKTEAFF. The chain couples TRBV27 to TRBJ1-1; 8 positions match TRBD1. The CDR3 runs 16 residues. Germline CDR1 MNHEY, CDR2 SMNVEV (reference sequence). Trimming at V came to 3 bases and at J to 5 bases, leaving 11 bases not matched to a gene.

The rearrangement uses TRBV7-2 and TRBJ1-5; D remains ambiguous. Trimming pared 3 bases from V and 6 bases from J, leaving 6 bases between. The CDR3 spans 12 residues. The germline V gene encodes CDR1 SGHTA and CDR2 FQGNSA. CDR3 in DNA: TGTGCCAGCAGCTTTGGGGTTCAGCCCCAGCATTTT. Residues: CASSFGVQPQHF.

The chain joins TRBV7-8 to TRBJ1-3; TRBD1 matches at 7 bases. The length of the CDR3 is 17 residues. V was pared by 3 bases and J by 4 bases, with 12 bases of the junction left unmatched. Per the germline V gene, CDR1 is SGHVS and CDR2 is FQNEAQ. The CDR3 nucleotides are TGTGCCAGCAGCTTGGGAAGTAGAGGGGGCGCAGGAAACACCATATATTTT. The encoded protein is CASSLGSRGGAGNTIYF.